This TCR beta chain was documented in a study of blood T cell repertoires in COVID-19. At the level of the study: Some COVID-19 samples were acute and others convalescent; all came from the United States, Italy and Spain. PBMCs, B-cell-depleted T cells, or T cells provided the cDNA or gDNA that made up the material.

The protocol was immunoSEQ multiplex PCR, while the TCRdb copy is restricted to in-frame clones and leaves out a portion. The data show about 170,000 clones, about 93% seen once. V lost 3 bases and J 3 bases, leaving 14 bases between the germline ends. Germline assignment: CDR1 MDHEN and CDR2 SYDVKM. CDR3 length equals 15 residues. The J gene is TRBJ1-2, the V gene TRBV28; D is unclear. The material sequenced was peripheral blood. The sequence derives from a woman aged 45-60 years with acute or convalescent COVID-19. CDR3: CASSFYGESDYGYTF. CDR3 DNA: TGTGCCAGCAGTTTTTATGGGGAGTCTGACTATGGCTACACCTTC.